The 27 T cell receptor beta chains below all came from one sample that was sequenced in a study of regulatory T cells in long-lasting Graves disease. For TCR beta, libraries came from iRepertoire HTBI primers and Arm-PCR of CDR3 regions. Each CDR3 protein is one row after TCRdb ran MiXCR on the multiplex PCR reads. The sample lists approximately 400,000 distinct CDR3 sequences; under 15% were seen once. As to time point: newly diagnosed GD, antithyroid drugs for less than 3 months. From PBMCs, RNA was extracted and then used to make the TCR library. These records were also assigned to another study, of T cells in Graves' hyperthyroidism and ophthalmopathy.

The starting material was peripheral blood mononuclear cells (PBMCs), obtained at new diagnosis, from a patient treated with antithyroid drugs. The receptors derive from a woman under 40 with Graves disease.

The chain links TRBV7-9 to TRBJ1-4; D is undetermined. CDR3 length: 12 residues. Looked up from germline, CDR1 is SEHNR and CDR2 is FQNEAQ (reference sequence). With 2 bases removed from V and 7 bases from J, the gap between germline ends came to 5 bases. The CDR3 protein is CASSLLGEKLFF. The CDR3 nucleotides read TGTGCCAGCAGCTTACTTGGTGAAAAACTGTTTTTT.

This clonotype showed up many times. The CDR3 is CSVRSPTSGIYNEQFF. CDR3 bases: TGCAGCGTTCGATCCCCTACTAGCGGGATCTACAATGAGCAGTTCTTC. The chain uses TRBV29-1 and TRBJ2-1; TRBD2 agrees at 10 bases. Germline V CDR1 and CDR2: SQVTM, ANQGSEA. V lost 5 bases, J lost 3 bases, and 10 bases stayed unmatched. This CDR3 spans 16 amino acids.

This clonotype was observed many times. The rearrangement uses TRBV2 and TRBJ1-5, with TRBD1 identical over 10 bases. CDR1 and CDR2 (germline): SNHLY, FYNNEI. V was clipped by 4 bases and J by 3 bases; unmatched bases: 3. CDR3 length equals 15 residues. In DNA, the CDR3 is TGTGCCAGCAGTGGGACAGGGGGTACCAATCAGCCCCAGCATTTT. This translates into CASSGTGGTNQPQHF.

This clonotype showed up many times. The chain recombines TRBV3-1 with TRBJ2-7; D is unresolved. Looked up from germline, CDR1 is LGHDT and CDR2 is YNNKEL (reference sequence). Trimming stripped 3 bases from V and 10 bases from J, with 22 bases between. This CDR3 contains 15 residues. The chain's CDR3 is CASSHRGSGFPDQYF. The CDR3, as DNA: TGTGCCAGCAGCCATCGAGGATCGGGCTTCCCGGATCAGTACTTC.

This clonotype appeared many times. The chain is built from TRBV14 and TRBJ2-1; 11 nucleotides line up with TRBD2. Looked up from germline, CDR1 is SGHDN and CDR2 is FVKESK. V shed 0 bases and J 2 bases; nucleotides not matched to a gene: 12. The CDR3 totals 20 residues. CDR3 protein: CASSQDPLAGGSRAYNEQFF. CDR3 nucleotides: TGTGCCAGCAGCCAAGATCCCCTAGCGGGAGGAAGTAGGGCCTACAATGAGCAGTTCTTC.

This clonotype showed up just a few times. The genes are TRBV24-1 and TRBJ2-3; D gene ambiguous. There are 14 residues in the CDR3. V dropped 4 bases and J dropped 2 bases, with 9 bases sitting between them. The germline CDR1 and CDR2 sequences are KGHDR and SFDVKD. The chain's CDR3 is CATSESGTTDTQYF. The CDR3, as DNA: TGTGCCACCAGTGAATCGGGCACCACAGATACGCAGTATTTT.

This clonotype was seen ten or more times. The junction departs from germline at one end; a sequencing error may be responsible. J is TRBJ2-5 and V is TRBV28, with 14 bases that match TRBD2. CDR1 and CDR2 (germline): MDHEN, SYDVKM. This CDR3 is 17 amino acids long. Written as DNA, the CDR3 is TGTGCCAGCAGCTTAGGACTAGCGGGAGGTTTAGAAGATACCCAGTACTTC. As protein: CASSLGLAGGLEDTQYF.

The rearrangement uses TRBV27 and TRBJ2-1; 15 nucleotides agree with TRBD2. In germline, CDR1 is MNHEY, CDR2 SMNVEV (reference sequence). Losses at the gene ends were 5 bases for V and 14 bases for J; bases not matched to a gene: 13. The CDR3 extends over 16 amino acids. CDR3 DNA sequence: TGTGCCAGCAGTACTTCCGGGACTAGCGGGAGGAGTGGCAAGTTCTTC. It translates to CASSTSGTSGRSGKFF.

This clonotype was picked up many times. J is TRBJ2-3 and V is TRBV29-1, with no clear D. V was clipped by 6 bases and J by 1 base, with 14 bases between them. The CDR3 has 14 residues. Germline assignment: CDR1 SQVTM and CDR2 ANQGSEA. The CDR3 region has the DNA TGCAGCGTCGCCGGCGAATCTGGCACAGATACGCAGTATTTT. Protein product: CSVAGESGTDTQYF.

This clonotype showed up just a few times. One junction end disagrees with the germline gene, perhaps due to a read error. The chain has TRBV6-1 and TRBJ1-3; no clear D gene. CDR1 and CDR2 (germline): MNHNS, SASEGT. The CDR3 runs 11 residues. CDR3 coding DNA: TGTGCCAGCAAACGCGGAAACACCACATATTTT. Translating it yields CASKRGNTTYF.

This clonotype was recorded at least ten times. The J gene is TRBJ2-1, the V gene TRBV27; a possible D gene is TRBD2 (6 bases). V shed 1 base and J shed 5 bases, with 12 bases lying between them. CDR3 length: 15 residues. From germline, CDR1 is MNHEY and CDR2 SMNVEV (reference sequence). This chain's CDR3 is CASSLWLARNNEQFF. The CDR3 bases are TGTGCCAGCAGTTTATGGCTAGCGAGAAACAATGAGCAGTTCTTC.

The chain links TRBV7-9 to TRBJ2-2; D is perhaps TRBD2 (6 bases). The V end was cut by 0 bases, the J end by 6 bases, with 8 bases between. Germline V gives CDR1 SEHNR, CDR2 FQNEAQ (reference sequence). The CDR3 is 14 amino acids. CDR3 bases: TGTGCCAGCAGCTTAGCGCGGGGAGCCGGGGAGCTGTTTTTT. Protein: CASSLARGAGELFF.

This clonotype was observed at least ten times. The rearrangement links TRBV15 to TRBJ1-5, with a possible D match to TRBD1 (6 bases). V was trimmed by 4 bases and J by 7 bases, leaving 14 bases between them. Germline V lookup: CDR1 LNHNV, CDR2 YYDKDF (reference sequence). The CDR3 extends over 14 amino acids. CDR3 DNA: TGTGCCACCAGCACCGGGGGCGGACGGCAGCCCCAGCATTTT. As protein: CATSTGGGRQPQHF.

The genes are TRBV4-2 and TRBJ2-7, with D tentatively TRBD1 or TRBD2 (7 bases each). The germline V gene has CDR1 LGHNA and CDR2 YNFKEQ. V dropped 8 bases and J dropped 9 bases, with 14 bases sitting between them. This CDR3 spans 11 amino acids. Here the CDR3 DNA reads TGTGCCAGCTCCTCAGGGGGGGGGCAGTACTTC. Protein: CASSSGGGQYF.

This clonotype was seen repeatedly, ten times or more. The chain uses TRBV6-5 and TRBJ2-5; 8 bases map to TRBD2. The CDR3 is 21 amino acids. J gave up 4 bases and V 0 bases, and 22 bases lay outside the gene matches. Per the germline V gene, CDR1 is MNHEY and CDR2 is SVGAGI. CDR3 region: CASSYSGDQREMDQGVETQYF. CDR3 nucleotide sequence: TGTGCCAGCAGTTACTCGGGGGATCAGCGGGAGATGGATCAAGGAGTAGAGACCCAGTACTTC.

The V gene is TRBV11-2, the J gene TRBJ2-7; TRBD1 aligns across 7 bases. Germline CDR1 is SGHAT and CDR2 is FQNNGV. The CDR3 covers 15 residues. The V and J ends lost 3 bases and 5 bases, in that order; junction bases with no gene match: 10. DNA for the CDR3: TGTGCCAGCAGCTTCTCTTCGACAGGGCCCGACGAGCAGTACTTC. This sequence encodes CASSFSSTGPDEQYF. Filled out from reference TRBV11-2 and TRBJ2-7, the complete variable domain reads EAGVAQSPRYKIIEKRQSVAFWCNPISGHATLYWYQQILGQGPKLLIQFQNNGVVDDSQLPKDRFSAERLKGVDSTLKIQPAKLEDSAVYLCASSFSSTGPDEQYFGPGTRLTVT.

This clonotype was counted at least ten times. This chain connects TRBV6-5 to TRBJ2-7; 8 bases map to TRBD1. V was pared by 2 bases and J by 2 bases, with 2 bases of the junction left unmatched. CDR1 and CDR2 from the germline V gene are MNHEY and SVGAGI. The CDR3 sequence is 14 residues long. The CDR3 spells CASSYGTGPYEQYF. The CDR3 DNA reads as TGTGCCAGCAGTTACGGGACAGGCCCCTACGAGCAGTACTTC.

In this sample, this clonotype turned up a few times. This chain uses TRBV20-1 with TRBJ2-7; 7 positions agree with TRBD1. Germline CDR1 reads DFQATT; CDR2 reads SNEGSKA (reference sequence). V lost 1 base and J lost 0; bases outside the gene matches: 6. This CDR3 is built from 15 residues. The CDR3, as DNA: TGCAGTGCTAGAGTATCGACAGGGACCTCCTACGAGCAGTACTTC. Its translation is CSARVSTGTSYEQYF.

Here the CDR3 DNA reads TGTGCCAGCAGTACTGGGGCGGCGGGAGGGTTCTTCAATGAGCAGTTCTTC. Protein: CASSTGAAGGFFNEQFF. The chain combines TRBV6-1 with TRBJ2-1; TRBD2 agrees at 9 bases. V shed 5 bases, J shed 6 bases, and the junction held 14 bases outside the gene matches. This CDR3 has 17 residues. CDR1 and CDR2 (germline): MNHNS, SASEGT.

The table lists this clonotype with a few counts. CDR3 nucleotides: TGTGCCAGCAGTTATGCAATACAGGGGGGTCAAGAGACCCAGTACTTC. This encodes CASSYAIQGGQETQYF. The J gene is TRBJ2-5, the V gene TRBV6-5, with 8 positions matching TRBD1. From germline, CDR1 is MNHEY and CDR2 SVGAGI. V shed 3 bases and J 2 bases; nucleotides not matched to a gene: 8. The CDR3 loop spans 16 amino acids.

This clonotype was counted between two and nine times. This chain uses TRBV19 with TRBJ2-1; D might be TRBD2 (5 bases). The CDR3 loop spans 15 amino acids. V lost 2 bases and J lost 7, with 15 bases in between. Germline V gene lookup returns CDR1 LNHDA and CDR2 SQIVND (reference sequence). The CDR3 protein is CASSIRVISGNEQFF. CDR3 sequence (DNA): TGTGCCAGTAGTATACGGGTCATAAGCGGAAATGAGCAGTTCTTC.

This clonotype was seen a handful of times. V and J are TRBV30 and TRBJ2-6; D unclear. The V end was cut by 4 bases, the J end by 4 bases, with 5 bases between. Germline lookup yields CDR1 GTSNPN and CDR2 SVGIG (reference sequence). The CDR3 runs 12 residues. CDR3 region: CAWTPGANVLTF. The CDR3 bases are TGTGCCTGGACACCCGGGGCCAACGTCCTGACTTTC.

The table lists this clonotype with many counts. The V and J genes are TRBV11-1 and TRBJ2-3; D could derive from TRBD1 or TRBD2 (5 bases each). Trimming took 2 bases from V and 3 from J, leaving 12 bases between them. The germline V gene has CDR1 SGHAT and CDR2 FQDESV (reference sequence). The length of the CDR3 is 15 residues. CDR3 in DNA: TGTGCCAGCAGCTTAAGAGGGGATCTGACAGATACGCAGTATTTT. Translating it yields CASSLRGDLTDTQYF.

CDR3 bases: TGTGCCAGTAGTATTGCTACTAATACCTACAATGAGCAGTTCTTC. The encoded protein is CASSIATNTYNEQFF. This chain joins TRBV19 and TRBJ2-1, with D uncertain. The CDR3 runs 15 residues. Germline assignment: CDR1 LNHDA and CDR2 SQIVND (reference sequence). Trimming took off 3 bases at V and 2 bases at J, with 11 bases between the two ends.

The rearrangement uses TRBV19 and TRBJ1-1; D is uncertain. CDR1 is LNHDA, CDR2 SQIVND, per germline (reference sequence). The CDR3 is 14 amino acids. V was trimmed by 5 bases and J by 4 bases, leaving 14 bases between them. CDR3 in amino acids: CASSVRSGSTEAFF. Written as DNA, the CDR3 is TGTGCCAGTAGTGTCAGGTCGGGGAGCACTGAAGCTTTCTTT.

A remark on this clonotype: This could be a read error, since a much larger clone is one nucleotide away. The chain links TRBV11-2 to TRBJ1-1; D uncertain. The CDR3 covers 12 residues. CDR1 is SGHAT and CDR2 is FQNNGV in the germline V gene. Between the trimmed V and J ends, which lost 11 bases and 3 bases, there was a span of 13 bases. CDR3 in DNA: TGTGCCTGGAGTGGGAGGGACACTGAAGCTTTCTTT. Its translation: CAWSGRDTEAFF. Full variable domain (outside the CDR3, taken from reference TRBV11-2 and TRBJ1-1): EAGVAQSPRYKIIEKRQSVAFWCNPISGHATLYWYQQILGQGPKLLIQFQNNGVVDDSQLPKDRFSAERLKGVDSTLKIQPAKLEDSAVYLCAWSGRDTEAFFGQGTRLTVV.

The chain links TRBV4-1 to TRBJ2-1; tentatively, D is TRBD1 (6 bases). Germline V lookup: CDR1 MGHRA, CDR2 YSYEKL. V lost 1 base to trimming and J lost 8 bases, with 12 bases between them. The CDR3 runs 14 residues. For the CDR3, the DNA is TGCGCCAGCAGCCAAGGGAATCAGGGGTATGAGCAGTTCTTC. Amino acids: CASSQGNQGYEQFF.